At least ten counts were recorded for the clone carrying this T cell receptor (beta chain). This sample is part of a study of patients and donors after allogeneic stem cell transplantation. Trimming took 11 bases from V and 1 from J; bases not matched to a gene: 10. The CDR3 is 15 residues long. CDR1 is ENHRY, CDR2 SYGVKD, per germline. TCRdb re-derived calls from the RT-PCR reads in MiXCR, one entry per CDR3 protein. The profile shows 150,000 to 200,000 distinct CDR3 sequences, about 24% of them singletons. This TCR was sampled from a human donor who was either an allogeneic HSCT recipient or a stem cell or donor lymphocyte infusion donor (not recorded which). It is not recorded whose cells these are; they may come from a transplant donor. The chain joins TRBV10-3 to TRBJ1-1, with TRBD1 matching over 10 bases. Sequencing input: blood, either unsorted or a sorted T cell fraction (not recorded which). The CDR3 sequence is CAPPRQGATNTEAFF. The CDR3 region has the DNA TGTGCCCCTCCCCGACAGGGGGCTACGAACACTGAAGCTTTCTTT.